Each of the 18 T cell receptor beta chains below was sequenced from the same sample in a study of vaccination effects on CD4 cells after COVID-19. The protocol was immunoSEQ multiplex PCR, while the TCRdb copy is restricted to in-frame clones and leaves out a portion. The data hold tens of thousands of clones, with roughly 79% observed a single time. Prior to sequencing, the ViraFEST assay stimulated PBMC with viral peptide pools, which expanded the antigen-specific CD4+ T cells. After less than 11 days in culture, the CD4+ T cells were isolated. The participants, recipients of two vaccine doses, got either BNT162b2 or mRNA-1273. For these receptors, no antigen is known. The sample consisted of CD4+ T cells from PBMCs cultured with HCoV-OC43 spike peptides, taken after COVID-19 vaccination. Subset defined: HCoV-OC43 spike overlapping peptide pool stimulation. These receptors were collected from a human donor who received a COVID-19 vaccine.

The chain employs TRBV18 and TRBJ2-5; D is uncertain. The V end was cut by 6 bases, the J end by 5 bases, with 13 bases between. Per the germline V gene, CDR1 is KGHSH and CDR2 is LQKENI. The CDR3 is made up of 13 amino acids. The CDR3 nucleotides read TGTGCCAGCTCTCCGAGCTTAAAGGAGACCCAGTACTTC. The encoded protein is CASSPSLKETQYF.

The sample holds one count of this clone. The rearrangement joins TRBV5-1 to TRBJ2-7; 7 bases match TRBD1. CDR1 is SGHRS, CDR2 YFSETQ, per germline. The V gene end was trimmed by 4 bases and the J gene end by 5 bases; junction bases not matched to a gene: 6. The CDR3 loop spans 13 amino acids. The CDR3 loop is CASSRGRSHEQYV. Here the CDR3 DNA reads TGCGCCAGCAGCAGGGGGCGCAGCCACGAGCAGTACGTC.

The chain joins TRBV7-2 to TRBJ2-5; D is perhaps TRBD1 (6 bases). Germline loops: CDR1 SGHTA, CDR2 FQGNSA. The germline V and J ends were trimmed by 0 bases and 2 bases, with 7 bases remaining between them. CDR3 length: 14 residues. CDR3 DNA: TGTGCCAGCAGCTTAGCAGGGACACAAGAGACCCAGTACTTC. Protein sequence: CASSLAGTQETQYF.

A few counts support this clone. This chain links TRBV12-3 or TRBV12-4 with TRBJ1-2; 7 bases agree with TRBD1. V was pared by 6 bases and J by 6 bases, with 7 bases of the junction left unmatched. The CDR3 spans 13 residues. The CDR3: CASSPGTADGYTF. Written as DNA, the CDR3 is TGTGCCAGCAGCCCCGGGACAGCAGATGGCTACACCTTC.

This chain joins TRBV4-3 and TRBJ1-5; TRBD1 might be the D (5 bases). There are 15 residues in the CDR3. Germline loops: CDR1 LGHNA, CDR2 YSLEER. V lost 0 bases and J lost 5, with 11 bases in between. CDR3: CASSQDRVLDQPQHF. The DNA of the CDR3 is TGCGCCAGCAGCCAAGACAGGGTCTTAGATCAGCCCCAGCATTTT.

The rearrangement uses TRBV21-1 and TRBJ2-4; the table's D gene call, TRBD1, was not cross checked with the DNA. TRBV21-1 is given as a pseudogene. This CDR3 contains 16 residues. The chain's CDR3 is CASSTDRPDPQGIQYF. The CDR3 coding sequence is TGTGCCAGCAGCACGGACAGGCCGGACCCGCAGGGGATTCAGTACTTC.

The sample holds a few counts of this clone. Here the CDR3 reads CASSTTGRDIQYF. The CDR3 nucleotides read TGTGCCAGCAGCACGACAGGGAGGGACATTCAGTACTTC. The chain joins TRBV3-1 (or the pseudogene TRBV3-2) to TRBJ2-4, with D possibly called TRBD1 or TRBD2 (7 bases each). Germline-derived CDR1 and CDR2 are LGHDT and YNNKEL (reference sequence). V was pared by 5 bases and J by 8 bases, with 13 bases between. This CDR3 has 13 residues.

The rearrangement links TRBV7-3 to TRBJ2-1; D may match TRBD1 or TRBD2 (7 bases each). V was clipped by 4 bases and J by 5 bases, with 27 bases between them. This CDR3 is built from 19 residues. Germline V CDR1 and CDR2: SGHTA, FQGTGA. The CDR3 region is CASSSRPSGQGGGHNEQFF. The CDR3, as DNA: TGTGCCAGCAGCTCCCGCCCTTCGGGGCAGGGGGGGGGCCACAATGAGCAGTTCTTC.

A few counts support this clone. This chain connects TRBV5-1 to TRBJ1-1; no firm D call. CDR1 is SGHRS, CDR2 YFSETQ, per germline. There are 13 residues in the CDR3. Trimming shortened V by 4 bases and J by 2 bases, and 9 bases separated the two germline ends. The CDR3 sequence is CASSTRINTEAFF. Here the CDR3 DNA reads TGCGCCAGCAGCACGAGGATTAACACTGAAGCTTTCTTT.

This rearrangement joins TRBV7-2 to TRBJ2-7; weak D call: TRBD1 (6 bases). Germline V gene data show CDR1 as SGHTA and CDR2 as FQGNSA. CDR3 length equals 14 residues. The germline V and J ends were trimmed by 1 base and 4 bases, with 11 bases remaining between them. CDR3 sequence reads: CASSLGQEMYEQYV. CDR3 in DNA: TGTGCCAGCAGCTTAGGACAGGAGATGTACGAGCAGTACGTC.

V usage is TRBV5-6 and J usage is TRBJ2-5; 8 bases map to TRBD1. Per the germline V gene, CDR1 is SGHDT and CDR2 is YYEEEE. J lost 5 bases, V lost 0 bases, and 3 bases had no gene match. The CDR3 spans 14 residues. CDR3 in amino acids: CASSLGQGLETQYF. CDR3 DNA sequence: TGTGCCAGCAGCTTGGGACAGGGGCTCGAGACCCAGTACTTC.

This clone was counted between two and nine times. The chain is built from TRBV5-4 and TRBJ1-6, with D possibly being TRBD1 (6 bases). The CDR3 runs 15 residues. V was pared by 4 bases and J by 7 bases, with 15 bases between. Germline CDR1 is SGHNT and CDR2 is YYREEE (reference sequence). The DNA for the CDR3 is TGTGCCAGCAGCCCGCCGGGGGCGCAGAATTCACCCCTCCACTTT. Its protein product is CASSPPGAQNSPLHF. The whole variable domain, remainder taken from reference TRBV5-4 and TRBJ1-6, is ETGVTQSPTHLIKTRGQQVTLRCSSQSGHNTVSWYQQALGQGPQFIFQYYREEENGRGNFPPRFSGLQFPNYSSELNVNALELDDSALYLCASSPPGAQNSPLHFGNGTRLTVT.

The rearrangement links TRBV3-1 (or the pseudogene TRBV3-2) to TRBJ2-3; D uncertain. Germline CDR1 and CDR2: LGHDT and YNNKEL (reference sequence). Between the trimmed V and J ends, which lost 4 bases and 6 bases, there was a span of 8 bases. The CDR3 totals 12 residues. Here the CDR3 DNA reads TGTGCCAGCAGCCTCCTAACCGATACGCAGTATTTT. Its translation: CASSLLTDTQYF.

The genes are TRBV7-9 and TRBJ1-1; D gene uncertain. The V gene's germline CDR1 is SEHNR and CDR2 FQNEAQ (reference sequence). CDR3 length: 12 residues. With 3 bases removed from V and 6 bases from J, the gap between germline ends came to 8 bases. DNA of the CDR3: TGTGCCAGCAGCTTTCAGGACTCTGAAGCTTTCTTT. It translates to CASSFQDSEAFF.

The chain combines TRBV7-7 with TRBJ2-1, with D possibly being TRBD1 (5 bases). Trimming cost V 1 base and J 8 bases, with 9 bases left between them. The germline V gene has CDR1 SSHAT and CDR2 FNYEAQ (reference sequence). The CDR3 runs to 13 residues. CDR3 DNA sequence: TGTGCCAGCAGCTTAGGTCAGGGATATGAGCAGTTCTTC. Residues: CASSLGQGYEQFF.

V and J are TRBV5-6 and TRBJ1-5; D is possibly TRBD1 (6 bases). Looked up from germline, CDR1 is SGHDT and CDR2 is YYEEEE. Trimming pared 4 bases from V and 4 bases from J, leaving 9 bases between. The CDR3 has 13 amino acids. CDR3 bases: TGTGCCAGCAGCCCTACAGGGAATCAGCCCCAGCATTTT. Protein sequence: CASSPTGNQPQHF.

This clone was observed once. CDR3 sequence (DNA): TGTGCCAGCAGTGAAGCGGGACTAGCGGGGGCGCTTGCAGAGACCCAGTACTTC. This encodes CASSEAGLAGALAETQYF. The V gene is TRBV2, the J gene TRBJ2-5; TRBD2 agrees at 14 bases. Germline loops: CDR1 SNHLY, CDR2 FYNNEI. V trimming: 0 bases; J trimming: 4 bases; junction bases outside the gene matches: 7. CDR3 length: 18 amino acids.

This clone was seen a single time. The chain carries TRBV28 and TRBJ1-2, with 7 bases aligning to TRBD1. Germline V gives CDR1 MDHEN, CDR2 SYDVKM. V lost 3 bases, J lost 2 bases, and 0 bases stayed unmatched. The CDR3 is made up of 13 amino acids. DNA of the CDR3: TGTGCCAGCAGTTTGACAGGGAACTATGGCTACACCTTC. It encodes CASSLTGNYGYTF.